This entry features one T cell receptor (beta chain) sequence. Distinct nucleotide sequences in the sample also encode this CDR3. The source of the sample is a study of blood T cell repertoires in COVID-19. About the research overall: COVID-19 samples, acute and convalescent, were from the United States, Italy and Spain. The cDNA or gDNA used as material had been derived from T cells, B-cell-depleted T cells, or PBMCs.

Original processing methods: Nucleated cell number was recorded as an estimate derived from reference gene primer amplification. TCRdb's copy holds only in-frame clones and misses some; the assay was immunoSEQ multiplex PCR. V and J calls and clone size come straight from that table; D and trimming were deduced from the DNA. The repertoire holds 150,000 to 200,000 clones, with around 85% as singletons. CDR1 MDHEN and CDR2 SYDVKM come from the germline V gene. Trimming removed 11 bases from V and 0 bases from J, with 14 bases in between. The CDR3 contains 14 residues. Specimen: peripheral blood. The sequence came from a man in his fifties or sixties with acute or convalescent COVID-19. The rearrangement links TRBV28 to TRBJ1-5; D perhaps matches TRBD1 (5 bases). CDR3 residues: CASIQGDSNQPQHF. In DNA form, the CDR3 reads TGTGCCTCCATTCAGGGCGATAGCAATCAGCCCCAGCATTTT. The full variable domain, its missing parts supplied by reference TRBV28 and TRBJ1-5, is DVKVTQSSRYLVKRTGEKVFLECVQDMDHENMFWYRQDPGLGLRLIYFSYDVKMKEKGDIPEGYSVSREKKERFSLILESASTNQTSMYLCASIQGDSNQPQHFGDGTRLSIL.